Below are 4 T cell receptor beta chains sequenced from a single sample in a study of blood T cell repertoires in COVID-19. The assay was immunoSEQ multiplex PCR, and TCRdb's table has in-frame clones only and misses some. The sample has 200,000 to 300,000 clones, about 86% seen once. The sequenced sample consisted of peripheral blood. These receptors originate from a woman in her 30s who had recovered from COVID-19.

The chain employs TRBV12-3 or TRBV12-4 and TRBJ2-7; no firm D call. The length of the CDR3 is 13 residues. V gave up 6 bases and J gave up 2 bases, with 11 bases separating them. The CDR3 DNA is TGTGCCAGCAGCCCTACGAGGACCTACGAGCAGTACTTC. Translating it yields CASSPTRTYEQYF.

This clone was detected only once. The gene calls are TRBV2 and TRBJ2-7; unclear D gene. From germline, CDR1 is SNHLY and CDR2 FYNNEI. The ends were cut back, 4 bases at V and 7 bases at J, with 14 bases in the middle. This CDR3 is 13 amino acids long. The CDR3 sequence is CASSGQTPSEQYF. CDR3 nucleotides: TGTGCCAGCAGTGGACAAACCCCTTCAGAGCAGTACTTC.

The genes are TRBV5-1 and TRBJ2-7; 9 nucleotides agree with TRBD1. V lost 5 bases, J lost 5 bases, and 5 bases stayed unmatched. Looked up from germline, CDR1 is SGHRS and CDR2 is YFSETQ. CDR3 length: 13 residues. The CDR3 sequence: CASRHGTGNEQYF. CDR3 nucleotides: TGCGCCAGCAGACACGGGACAGGGAACGAGCAGTACTTC.

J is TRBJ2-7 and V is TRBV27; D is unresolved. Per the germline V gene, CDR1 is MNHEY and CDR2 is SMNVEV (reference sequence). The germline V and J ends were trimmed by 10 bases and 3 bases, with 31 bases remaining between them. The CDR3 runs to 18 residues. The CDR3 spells CAIPPNLVRLVYVYEQYF. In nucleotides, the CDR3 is TGTGCCATCCCACCAAACCTAGTTCGGCTCGTATATGTCTACGAGCAGTACTTC.